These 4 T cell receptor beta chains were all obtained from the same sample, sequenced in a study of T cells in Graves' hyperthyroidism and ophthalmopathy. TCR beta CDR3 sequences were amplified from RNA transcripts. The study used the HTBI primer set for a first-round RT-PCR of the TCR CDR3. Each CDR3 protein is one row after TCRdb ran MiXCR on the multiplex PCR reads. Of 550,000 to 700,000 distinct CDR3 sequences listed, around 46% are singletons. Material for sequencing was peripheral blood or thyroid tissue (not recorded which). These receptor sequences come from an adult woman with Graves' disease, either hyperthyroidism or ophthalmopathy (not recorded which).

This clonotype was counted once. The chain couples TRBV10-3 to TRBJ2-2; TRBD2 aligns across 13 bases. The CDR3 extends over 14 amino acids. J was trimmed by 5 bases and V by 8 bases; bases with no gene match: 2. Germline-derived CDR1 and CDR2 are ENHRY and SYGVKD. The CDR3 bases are TGTGCCATCCAGACTAGCGGGAGGACCGGGGAGCTGTTTTTT. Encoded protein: CAIQTSGRTGELFF.

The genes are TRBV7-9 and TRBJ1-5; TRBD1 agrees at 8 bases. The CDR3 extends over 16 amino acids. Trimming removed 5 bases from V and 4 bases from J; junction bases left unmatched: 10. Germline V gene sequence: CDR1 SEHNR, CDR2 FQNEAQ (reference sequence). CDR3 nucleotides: TGTGCCAGCAGCCTGCTGGGGACAGGAGAGAATCAGCCCCAGCATTTT. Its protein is CASSLLGTGENQPQHF. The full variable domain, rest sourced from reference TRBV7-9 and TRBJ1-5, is DTGVSQNPRHKITKRGQNVTFRCDPISEHNRLYWYRQTLGQGPEFLTYFQNEAQLEKSRLLSDRFSAERPKGSFSTLEIQRTEQGDSAMYLCASSLLGTGENQPQHFGDGTRLSIL.

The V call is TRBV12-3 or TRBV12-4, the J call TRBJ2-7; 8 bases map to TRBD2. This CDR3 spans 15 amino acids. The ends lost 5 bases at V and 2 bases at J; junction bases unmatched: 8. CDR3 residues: CASSPPVAGPYEQYF. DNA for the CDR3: TGTGCCAGCAGTCCCCCCGTAGCGGGGCCCTACGAGCAGTACTTC.

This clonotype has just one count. The CDR3 is CASSPQGARNSPLHF. DNA of the CDR3: TGTGCCAGCAGCCCACAGGGGGCAAGGAATTCACCCCTCCACTTT. The chain recombines TRBV7-8 with TRBJ1-6, with 9 nucleotides matching TRBD1. CDR3 size: 15 residues. Losses at the gene ends were 5 bases for V and 7 bases for J; bases not matched to a gene: 6. Germline values: CDR1 SGHVS, CDR2 FQNEAQ. Full variable domain (outside the CDR3, taken from reference TRBV7-8 and TRBJ1-6): GAGVSQSPRYKVAKRGQDVALRCDPISGHVSLFWYQQALGQGPEFLTYFQNEAQLDKSGLPSDRFFAERPEGSVSTLKIQRTQQEDSAVYLCASSPQGARNSPLHFGNGTRLTVT.